This TCR beta chain was identified in a study of T cell clonotyping in hematopoietic cell transplantation. Whole-study results and caveats: CD4 and CD8 repertoire contributions could not be separated without sorting. Recipient TCR diversity dropped after transplant; expanded clonotypes rose from day 30 to 180.

As concerns this clone: Its specificity is unknown.

CDR3 length: 11 residues. Trimming stripped 1 base from V and 5 bases from J, with 4 bases between. CDR1 and CDR2 (germline): SGHRS, YFSETQ. The protocol was immunoSEQ multiplex PCR, while the TCRdb copy is restricted to in-frame clones and leaves out a portion. The table lists 17,000 or so clones, around 71% of them singletons, with roughly 8.8% in the top ten. This chain joins TRBV5-1 and TRBJ2-7; D gene uncertain. The TCR was taken from a woman in her sixties or seventies in good health. Some clones in this sample may be carry-over from other donors' samples. Sequences were obtained from peripheral blood mononuclear cells. CDR3 in DNA: TGCGCCAGCAGCTTGCTAGACGAGCAGTACTTC. Its translation: CASSLLDEQYF. Full variable domain (rest looked up from reference TRBV5-1 and TRBJ2-7): KAGVTQTPRYLIKTRGQQVTLSCSPISGHRSVSWYQQTPGQGLQFLFEYFSETQRNKGNFPGRFSGRQFSNSRSEMNVSTLELGDSALYLCASSLLDEQYFGPGTRLTVT.